Below, one T cell receptor beta chain is given with its context. Its antigen is currently unknown. Trimming stripped 0 bases from V and 6 bases from J, with 15 bases between. There are 15 residues in the CDR3. CDR1 is LGHNA and CDR2 is YNFKEQ in the germline V gene. The sample originates from a study of post-analysis software for immune sequencing data. Study as a whole: In terms of disease course, relapsing-remitting, secondary progressive and progressive-relapsing multiple sclerosis were included. Study-wide findings and caveats: By F measure, strong co-clustering occurred among samples prepared in the same batch. Multiple sclerosis patients had significantly lower normalized Chao1 diversity than controls. There were five TRBV segments more frequent in patients than controls, and TRBV5-6, TRBV5-1 and TRBV20-1 were among them.

The TCR beta cDNA libraries contained unique molecular identifiers. Out of roughly 0.85 to 11 million T cells, some 480,000 cDNA molecules were generated. TCRdb processed the PCR reads anew with MiXCR; each CDR3 protein has one entry. The sample lists hundreds of thousands of distinct CDR3 sequences; approximately 38% were seen once. The sample was blood. V usage is TRBV4-2 and J usage is TRBJ2-7; D possibly uses TRBD1 or TRBD2 (6 bases each). The TCR originated in a girl aged 2 to 9 with multiple sclerosis. In nucleotides, the CDR3 is TGTGCCAGCAGCCAAGATGATCGGGGGCCCAGCGAGCAGTACTTC. Its translation is CASSQDDRGPSEQYF.